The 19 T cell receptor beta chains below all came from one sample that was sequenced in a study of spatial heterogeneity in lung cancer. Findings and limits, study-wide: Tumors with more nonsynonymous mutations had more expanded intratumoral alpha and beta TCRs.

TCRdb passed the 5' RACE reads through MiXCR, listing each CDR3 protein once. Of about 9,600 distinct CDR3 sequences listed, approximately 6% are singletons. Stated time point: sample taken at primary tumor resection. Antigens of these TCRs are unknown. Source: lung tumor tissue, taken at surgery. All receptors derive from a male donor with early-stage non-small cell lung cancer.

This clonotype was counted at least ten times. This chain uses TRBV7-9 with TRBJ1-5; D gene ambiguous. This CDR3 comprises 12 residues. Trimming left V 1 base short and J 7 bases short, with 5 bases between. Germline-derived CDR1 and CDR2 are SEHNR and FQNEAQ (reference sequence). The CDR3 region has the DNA TGTGCCAGCAGCTTAGGTACGCAGCCCCAGCATTTT. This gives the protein CASSLGTQPQHF.

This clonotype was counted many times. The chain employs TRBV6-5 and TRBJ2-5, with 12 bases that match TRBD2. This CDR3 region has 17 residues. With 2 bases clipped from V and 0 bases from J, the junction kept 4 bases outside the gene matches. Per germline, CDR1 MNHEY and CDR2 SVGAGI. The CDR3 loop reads CASSYLGLAGYQETQYF. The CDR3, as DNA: TGTGCCAGCAGTTACCTTGGACTAGCGGGGTACCAAGAGACCCAGTACTTC.

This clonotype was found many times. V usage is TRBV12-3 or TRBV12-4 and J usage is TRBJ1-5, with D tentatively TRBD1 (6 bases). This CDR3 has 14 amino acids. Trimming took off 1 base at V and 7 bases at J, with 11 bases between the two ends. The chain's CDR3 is CASSLEQGGQPQHF. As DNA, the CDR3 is TGTGCCAGCAGTTTAGAACAGGGAGGCCAGCCCCAGCATTTT.

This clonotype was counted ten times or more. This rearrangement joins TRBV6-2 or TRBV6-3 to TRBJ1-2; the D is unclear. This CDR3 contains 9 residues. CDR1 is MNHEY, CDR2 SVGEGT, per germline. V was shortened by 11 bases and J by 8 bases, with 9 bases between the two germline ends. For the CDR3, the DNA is TGTGCCCCCCGGGGAGGCTACACCTTC. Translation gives CAPRGGYTF.

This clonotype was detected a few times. The CDR3 DNA reads TGTGCCAGCAGTTATGGGTGGTACGAGCAGTACTTC. Protein sequence: CASSYGWYEQYF. The rearrangement joins TRBV6-2 or TRBV6-3 to TRBJ2-7; D gene uncertain. The V end was cut by 3 bases, the J end by 4 bases, with 7 bases between. Germline V gene data show CDR1 as MNHEY and CDR2 as SVGEGT. The CDR3 is made up of 12 amino acids.

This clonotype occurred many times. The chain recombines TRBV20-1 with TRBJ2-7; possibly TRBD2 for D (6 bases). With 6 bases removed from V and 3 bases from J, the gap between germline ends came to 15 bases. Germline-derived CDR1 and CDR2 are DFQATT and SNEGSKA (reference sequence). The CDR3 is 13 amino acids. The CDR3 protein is CSAGTEFFYEQYF. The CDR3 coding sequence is TGCAGTGCGGGGACTGAGTTTTTCTACGAGCAGTACTTC.

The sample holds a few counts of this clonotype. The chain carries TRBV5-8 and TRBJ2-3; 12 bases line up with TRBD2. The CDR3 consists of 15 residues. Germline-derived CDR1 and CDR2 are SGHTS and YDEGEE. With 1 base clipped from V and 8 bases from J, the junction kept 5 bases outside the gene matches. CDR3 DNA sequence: TGTGCCAGCAGCTTGCCTCTAGCGGGGGGGCGTACGCAGTATTTT. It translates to CASSLPLAGGRTQYF.

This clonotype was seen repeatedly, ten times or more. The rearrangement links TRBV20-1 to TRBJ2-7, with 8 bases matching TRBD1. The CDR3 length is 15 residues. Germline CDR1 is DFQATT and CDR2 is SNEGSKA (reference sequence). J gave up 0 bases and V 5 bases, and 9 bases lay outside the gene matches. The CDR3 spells CSAPPLDRDSYEQYF. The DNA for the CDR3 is TGCAGTGCTCCACCTTTGGACAGGGACTCCTACGAGCAGTACTTC.

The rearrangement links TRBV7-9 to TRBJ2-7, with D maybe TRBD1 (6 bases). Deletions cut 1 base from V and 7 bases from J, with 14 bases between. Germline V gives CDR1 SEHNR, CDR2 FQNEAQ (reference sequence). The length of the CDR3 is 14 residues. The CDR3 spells CASSLDRATSEQYF. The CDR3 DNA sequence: TGTGCCAGCAGCTTAGACAGGGCTACTAGTGAGCAGTACTTC.

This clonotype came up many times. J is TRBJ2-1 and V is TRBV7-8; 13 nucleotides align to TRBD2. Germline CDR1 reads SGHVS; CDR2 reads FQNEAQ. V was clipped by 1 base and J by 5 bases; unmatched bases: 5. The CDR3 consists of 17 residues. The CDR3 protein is CASSLGSLAGGNNEQFF. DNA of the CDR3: TGTGCCAGCAGCTTAGGATCACTAGCGGGGGGGAACAATGAGCAGTTCTTC.

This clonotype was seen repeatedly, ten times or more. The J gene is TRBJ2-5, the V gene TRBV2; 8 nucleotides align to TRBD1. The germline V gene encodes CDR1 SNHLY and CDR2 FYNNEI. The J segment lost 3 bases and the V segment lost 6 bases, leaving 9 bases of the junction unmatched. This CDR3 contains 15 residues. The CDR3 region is CASSFSTGVEETQYF. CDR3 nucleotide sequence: TGTGCCAGCAGCTTCTCGACAGGGGTAGAAGAGACCCAGTACTTC.

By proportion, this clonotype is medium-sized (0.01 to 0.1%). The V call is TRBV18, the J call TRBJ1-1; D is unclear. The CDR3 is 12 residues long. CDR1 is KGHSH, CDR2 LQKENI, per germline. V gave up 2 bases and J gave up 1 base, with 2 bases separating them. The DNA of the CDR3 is TGTGCCAGCTCACCAAGGAACACTGAAGCTTTCTTT. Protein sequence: CASSPRNTEAFF.

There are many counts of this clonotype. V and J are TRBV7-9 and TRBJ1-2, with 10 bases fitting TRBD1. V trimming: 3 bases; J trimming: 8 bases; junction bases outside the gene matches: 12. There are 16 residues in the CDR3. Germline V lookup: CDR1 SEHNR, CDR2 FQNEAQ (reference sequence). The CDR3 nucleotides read TGTGCCAGCAGCTTGGGGACAGGGGTAAATAGCGAGGGCTACACCTTC. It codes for CASSLGTGVNSEGYTF.

This CDR3 is CASSLGSAREQYF. The DNA of the CDR3 is TGCGCCAGCAGCTTGGGATCGGCACGCGAGCAGTACTTC. The rearrangement uses TRBV5-1 and TRBJ2-7; D gene uncertain. This CDR3 spans 13 amino acids. Deletions cut 0 bases from V and 6 bases from J, with 10 bases between. Germline CDR1 SGHRS, CDR2 YFSETQ.

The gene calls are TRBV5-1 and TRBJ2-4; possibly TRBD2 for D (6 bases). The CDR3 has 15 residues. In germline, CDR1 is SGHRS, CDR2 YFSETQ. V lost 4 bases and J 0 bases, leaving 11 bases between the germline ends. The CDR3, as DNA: TGCGCCAGCAGCCCGGGACTTGAAGCCAAAAACATTCAGTACTTC. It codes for CASSPGLEAKNIQYF.

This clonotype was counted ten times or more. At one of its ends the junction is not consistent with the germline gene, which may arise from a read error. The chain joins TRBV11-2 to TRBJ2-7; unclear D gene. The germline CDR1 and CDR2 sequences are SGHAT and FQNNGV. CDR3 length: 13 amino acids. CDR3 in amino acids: CASSRGISVLSFF. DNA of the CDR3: TGTGCCAGCAGCCGTGGGATTTCGGTCCTCAGTTTCTTC.

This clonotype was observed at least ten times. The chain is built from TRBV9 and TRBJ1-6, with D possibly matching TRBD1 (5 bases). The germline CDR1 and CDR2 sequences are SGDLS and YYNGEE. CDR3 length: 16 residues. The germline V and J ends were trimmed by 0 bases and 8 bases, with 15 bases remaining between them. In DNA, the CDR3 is TGTGCCAGCAGCGTAGGGCCAGGCAGGGCCTATTCACCCCTCCACTTT. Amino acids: CASSVGPGRAYSPLHF.

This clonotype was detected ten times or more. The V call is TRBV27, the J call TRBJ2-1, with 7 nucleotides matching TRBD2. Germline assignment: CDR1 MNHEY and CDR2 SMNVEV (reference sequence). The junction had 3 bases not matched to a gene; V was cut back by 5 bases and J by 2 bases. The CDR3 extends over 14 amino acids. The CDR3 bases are TGTGCCAGCAGTAGCGGGGCTACCTACAATGAGCAGTTCTTC. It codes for CASSSGATYNEQFF.

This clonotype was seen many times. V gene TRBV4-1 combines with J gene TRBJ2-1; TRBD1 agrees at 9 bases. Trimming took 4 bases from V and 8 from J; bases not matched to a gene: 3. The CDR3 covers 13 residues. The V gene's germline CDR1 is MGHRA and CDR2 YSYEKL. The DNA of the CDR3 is TGCGCCAGCAGCCTCCGGACAGGGGATGAGCAGTTCTTC. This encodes CASSLRTGDEQFF.